A selection of T cell receptor beta chains follows, all from one sample in a study of blood T cell repertoires in COVID-19. Profiled with immunoSEQ multiplex PCR; TCRdb holds only in-frame clones, not every one. The repertoire includes around 200,000 clones, about 80% of them detected once, and roughly 3% sits in the top ten. The source material was peripheral blood. The receptor set was obtained from a human donor with acute or convalescent COVID-19. The donor label of this sample is uncertain. Both conserved end residues are part of each CDR3. D genes are given only for firm matches. Clone sizes are given selectively: once, few, many, or a class where the clone is expanded.

j_call: TRBJ1-1
clone_size: NA
d_call: TRBD1
v_call: TRBV6-5
cdr3_nt: TGTGCCAGCACCCCGGACAGGAGGAGCACTGAAGCTTTCTTT
cdr3_aa: CASTPDRRSTEAFF

j_call: TRBJ1-1
clone_size: NA
d_call: TRBD1
v_call: TRBV11-3
cdr3_nt: TGTGCCAGCAGCTTAGATCCCGGGACAGGGGGCGCAAAAGGTGGCACTGAAGCTTTCTTT
cdr3_aa: CASSLDPGTGGAKGGTEAFF

j_call: TRBJ2-3
clone_size: NA
d_call: TRBD2
v_call: TRBV6-1
cdr3_nt: TGTGCCAGCAGTGAAGCGGAGCGGGGGGGTTTCACAGATACGCAGTATTTT
cdr3_aa: CASSEAERGGFTDTQYF

j_call: TRBJ1-2
clone_size: NA
d_call: NA
v_call: TRBV18
cdr3_nt: TGTGCCAGCTCACCACCGGGCAGATCTAACTATGGCTACACCTTC
cdr3_aa: CASSPPGRSNYGYTF

j_call: TRBJ1-5
clone_size: NA
d_call: TRBD1
v_call: TRBV28
cdr3_nt: TGTGCCAGCAGTGGACAGGGGGCAGGCAATCAGCCCCAGCATTTT
cdr3_aa: CASSGQGAGNQPQHF

j_call: TRBJ2-7
clone_size: NA
d_call: NA
v_call: TRBV7-9
cdr3_nt: TGTGCCAGCACCTACGGAGGGAGCTACGAGCAGTACTTC
cdr3_aa: CASTYGGSYEQYF

j_call: TRBJ2-2
clone_size: NA
d_call: TRBD2
v_call: TRBV7-3
cdr3_nt: TGTGCCAGCAGCGCTAGCGGGGTGAACACCGGGGAGCTGTTTTTT
cdr3_aa: CASSASGVNTGELFF

j_call: TRBJ2-1
clone_size: NA
d_call: TRBD1
v_call: TRBV5-6
cdr3_nt: TGTGCCAGCAGCTTCGGGACAGGGTACAATGAGCAGTTCTTC
cdr3_aa: CASSFGTGYNEQFF

j_call: TRBJ1-6
clone_size: NA
d_call: NA
v_call: TRBV9
cdr3_nt: TGTGCCAGCAGCGTAGCGGACACGAGCTCCTATAATTCACCCCTCCACTTT
cdr3_aa: CASSVADTSSYNSPLHF

j_call: TRBJ2-3
clone_size: NA
d_call: NA
v_call: TRBV9
cdr3_nt: TGTGCCAGCAGCCCCAGGGACTTGTTCACAGATACGCAGTATTTT
cdr3_aa: CASSPRDLFTDTQYF

j_call: TRBJ1-2
clone_size: NA
d_call: TRBD1
v_call: TRBV5-4
cdr3_nt: TGTGCCAGCAGCTTAGACAGGGTCGACTATGGCTACACCTTC
cdr3_aa: CASSLDRVDYGYTF

j_call: TRBJ2-1
clone_size: few
d_call: NA
v_call: TRBV27
cdr3_nt: TGTGCCAGCAGTTTAACACTAGCCAGCCACAATGAGCAGTTCTTC
cdr3_aa: CASSLTLASHNEQFF

j_call: TRBJ2-7
clone_size: once
d_call: NA
v_call: TRBV5-4
cdr3_nt: TGTGCCAGCAGCTCCTGGGGGGGGCTTGGGGACGAGCAGTACTTC
cdr3_aa: CASSSWGGLGDEQYF

j_call: TRBJ1-5
clone_size: once
d_call: TRBD1
v_call: TRBV3-1/TRBV3-2
cdr3_nt: TGTGCCAGCAGCCAAGGAGGGGGCAGGGATCAGCCCCAGCATTTT
cdr3_aa: CASSQGGGRDQPQHF

j_call: TRBJ2-7
clone_size: once
d_call: NA
v_call: TRBV13
cdr3_nt: TGTGCCAGCAGGGAGGGCTCCTACGAGCAGTACTTC
cdr3_aa: CASREGSYEQYF

j_call: TRBJ2-7
clone_size: NA
d_call: TRBD2
v_call: TRBV10-2
cdr3_nt: TGCGCCAGCAGTGAGTCGACGACTAGCGGGGTAAACGAGCAGTACTTC
cdr3_aa: CASSESTTSGVNEQYF

j_call: TRBJ1-2
clone_size: NA
d_call: TRBD1
v_call: TRBV12-3/TRBV12-4
cdr3_nt: TGTGCCAGCAGGGACAGGGACGCCTATGGCTACACCTTC
cdr3_aa: CASRDRDAYGYTF

j_call: TRBJ1-2
clone_size: NA
d_call: NA
v_call: TRBV2
cdr3_nt: TGTGCCAGCAGTGAAGCACAGGCTAACTATGGCTACACCTTC
cdr3_aa: CASSEAQANYGYTF